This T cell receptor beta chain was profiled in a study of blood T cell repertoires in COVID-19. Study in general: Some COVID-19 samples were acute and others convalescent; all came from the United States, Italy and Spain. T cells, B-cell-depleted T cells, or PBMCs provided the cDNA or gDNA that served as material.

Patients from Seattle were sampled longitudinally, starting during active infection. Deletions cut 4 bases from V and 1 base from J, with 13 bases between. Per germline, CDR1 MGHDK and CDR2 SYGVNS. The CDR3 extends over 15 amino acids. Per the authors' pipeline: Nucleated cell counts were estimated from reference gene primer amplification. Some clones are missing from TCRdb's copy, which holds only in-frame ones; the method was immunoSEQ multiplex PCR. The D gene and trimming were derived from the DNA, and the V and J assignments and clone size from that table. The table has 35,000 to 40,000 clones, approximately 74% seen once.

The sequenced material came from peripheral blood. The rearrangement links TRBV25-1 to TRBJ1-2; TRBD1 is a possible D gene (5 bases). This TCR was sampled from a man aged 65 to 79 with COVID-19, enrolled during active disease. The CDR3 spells CASSGRGALNYGYTF. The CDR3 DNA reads TGTGCCAGCAGTGGACGTGGGGCGCTTAACTATGGCTACACCTTC.